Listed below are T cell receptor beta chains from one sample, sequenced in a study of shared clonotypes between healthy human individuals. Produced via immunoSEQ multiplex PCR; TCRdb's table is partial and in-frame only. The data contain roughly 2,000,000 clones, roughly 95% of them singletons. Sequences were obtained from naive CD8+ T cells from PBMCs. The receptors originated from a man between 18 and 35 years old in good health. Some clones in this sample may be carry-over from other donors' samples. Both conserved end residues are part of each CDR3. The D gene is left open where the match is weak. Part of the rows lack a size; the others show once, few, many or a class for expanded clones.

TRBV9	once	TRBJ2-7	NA	CASSVDVGNSNEQYF	TGTGCCAGCAGCGTAGATGTGGGTAACTCCAATGAGCAGTACTTC
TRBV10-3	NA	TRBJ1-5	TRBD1	CAISDRESNQPQHF	TGTGCCATCTCCGACAGGGAGAGCAATCAGCCCCAGCATTTT
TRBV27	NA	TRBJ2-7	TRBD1	CASSLMGTGVYEQYF	TGTGCCAGCAGTTTAATGGGGACAGGGGTCTACGAGCAGTACTTC
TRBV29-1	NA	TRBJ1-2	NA	CSARVDGVLYGYTF	TGCAGCGCCCGTGTGGACGGAGTTCTCTATGGCTACACCTTC
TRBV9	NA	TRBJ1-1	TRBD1	CASSAPGTGFPEAFF	TGTGCCAGCAGCGCCCCCGGGACAGGGTTCCCTGAAGCTTTCTTT
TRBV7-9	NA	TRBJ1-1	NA	CASIQPGMTEAFF	TGTGCCAGCATCCAGCCTGGGATGACTGAAGCTTTCTTT
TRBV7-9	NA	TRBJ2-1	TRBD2	CASSPHLAGSYNEQFF	TGTGCCAGCAGCCCCCATTTAGCGGGCTCCTACAATGAGCAGTTCTTC
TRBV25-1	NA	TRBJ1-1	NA	CASTGRGIVATEAFF	TGTGCCAGCACGGGTCGAGGTATTGTTGCCACTGAAGCTTTCTTT
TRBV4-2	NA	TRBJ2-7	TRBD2	CASSHPLAGSGYEQYF	TGTGCCAGCAGCCATCCGCTAGCGGGTTCGGGCTACGAGCAGTACTTC
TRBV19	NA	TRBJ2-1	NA	CASSISAGQYNEQFF	TGTGCCAGTAGTATCAGCGCGGGCCAGTACAATGAGCAGTTCTTC
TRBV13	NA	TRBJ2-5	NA	CASSPRGETQYF	TGTGCCAGCAGCCCGCGGGGTGAGACCCAGTACTTC
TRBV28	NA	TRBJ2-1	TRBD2	CASSSITSGRRNEQFF	TGTGCCAGCAGTTCTATTACTAGCGGGAGGCGCAATGAGCAGTTCTTC
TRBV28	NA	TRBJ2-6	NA	CASSLGSGANVLTF	TGTGCCAGCAGTTTGGGGTCTGGGGCCAACGTCCTGACTTTC
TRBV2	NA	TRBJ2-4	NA	CASRSGPPETVYYIQYF	TGTGCCAGCAGAAGTGGCCCCCCTGAGACAGTTTATTACATTCAGTACTTC
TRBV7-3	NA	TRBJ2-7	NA	CASSFGEWKEQYF	TGTGCCAGCAGCTTCGGGGAGTGGAAAGAGCAGTACTTC
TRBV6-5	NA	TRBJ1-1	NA	CASSYGARDEAFF	TGTGCCAGCAGTTACGGGGCCAGGGATGAGGCTTTCTTT
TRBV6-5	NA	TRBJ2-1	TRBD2	CASTPTSGTYNEQFF	TGTGCCAGCACCCCCACTAGCGGGACATACAATGAGCAGTTCTTC
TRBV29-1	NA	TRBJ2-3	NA	CSVGQVGLTDTQYF	TGCAGCGTTGGTCAGGTGGGGCTCACAGATACGCAGTATTTT
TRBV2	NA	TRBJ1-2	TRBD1	CASTFGQGGDGYTF	TGTGCCAGCACCTTTGGACAGGGCGGGGATGGCTACACCTTC
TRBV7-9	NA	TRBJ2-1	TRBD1	CDVSDGQGRRTSAVF	TGTGACGTCTCGGACGGACAGGGACGTCGGACGTCGGCGGTCTTC
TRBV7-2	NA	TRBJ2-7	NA	CASSLSHSYEQYF	TGTGCCAGCAGCTTGAGTCATTCCTACGAGCAGTACTTC
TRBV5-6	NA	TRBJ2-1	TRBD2	CASSLTSGSLEQFF	TGTGCCAGCAGCTTGACTAGCGGGAGTCTCGAGCAGTTCTTC
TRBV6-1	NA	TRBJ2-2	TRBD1	CASRPGQSNTGELFF	TGTGCCAGCAGACCGGGACAGTCGAACACCGGGGAGCTGTTTTTT
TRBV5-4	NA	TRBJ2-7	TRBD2	CASSLAGLAGVHEQYF	TGTGCCAGCAGCTTGGCTGGACTAGCGGGAGTGCACGAGCAGTACTTC
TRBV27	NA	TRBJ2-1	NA	CATYSQLHNEQFF	TGTGCTACGTACAGCCAATTACACAATGAGCAGTTCTTC
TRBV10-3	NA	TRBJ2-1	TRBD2	CAISESWGLAGRNDDEQFF	TGTGCCATCAGTGAGTCTTGGGGACTAGCGGGAAGAAATGACGATGAGCAGTTCTTC
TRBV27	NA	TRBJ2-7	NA	CASSLSWGEASYEQYF	TGTGCCAGCAGTTTATCCTGGGGGGAAGCCTCCTACGAGCAGTACTTC
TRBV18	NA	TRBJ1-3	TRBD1	CASVGGQSSGNTIYF	TGTGCCAGCGTAGGGGGACAGAGCTCTGGAAACACCATATATTTT
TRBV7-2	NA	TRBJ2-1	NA	CASSLGARVLDNEQFF	TGTGCCAGCAGCTTAGGAGCCAGGGTGTTGGACAATGAGCAGTTCTTC
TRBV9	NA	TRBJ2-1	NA	CASSSEYEQFF	TGTGCCAGCAGCAGTGAGTATGAGCAGTTCTTC
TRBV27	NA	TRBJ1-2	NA	CASSLWGGNYGYTF	TGTGCCAGCAGTTTATGGGGGGGTAACTATGGCTACACCTTC
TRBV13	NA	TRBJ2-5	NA	CASSSQELLVETQYF	TGTGCCAGCAGCTCCCAGGAGTTGTTGGTAGAGACCCAGTACTTC
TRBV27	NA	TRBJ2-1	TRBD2	CASSLGLAYNEQFF	TGTGCCAGCAGCTTGGGACTAGCATACAATGAGCAGTTCTTC
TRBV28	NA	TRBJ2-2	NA	CASKRLGNTGELFF	TGTGCCAGCAAGCGGTTAGGGAACACCGGGGAGCTGTTTTTT
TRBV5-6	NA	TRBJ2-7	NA	CASSLGRSSYEQYF	TGTGCCAGCAGCTTGGGGCGAAGCTCCTACGAGCAGTACTTC
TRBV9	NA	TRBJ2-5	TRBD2	CASSPRELAGVGQETQYF	TGTGCCAGCAGCCCGAGGGAGCTAGCGGGAGTGGGGCAAGAGACCCAGTACTTC
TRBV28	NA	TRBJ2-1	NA	CAASLRAEVDEQFF	TGTGCCGCTAGCCTCCGGGCCGAAGTTGATGAGCAGTTCTTC
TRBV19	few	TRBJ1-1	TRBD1	CATDKTGTGARNTEAFF	TGTGCCACGGATAAGACCGGGACAGGGGCGAGGAATACTGAAGCTTTCTTT
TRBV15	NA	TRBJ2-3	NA	CATSSVLTRPDTQYF	TGTGCCACCAGCAGTGTCCTGACTAGGCCAGATACGCAGTATTTT
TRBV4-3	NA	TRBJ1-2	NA	CASSQETGELYGYTF	TGCGCCAGCAGCCAAGAAACAGGTGAACTCTATGGCTACACCTTC
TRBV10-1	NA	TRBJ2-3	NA	CASSGRGDTQYF	TGCGCCAGCAGTGGTAGGGGGGATACGCAGTATTTT
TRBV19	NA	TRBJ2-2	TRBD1	CASSFRQGHTGELFF	TGTGCCAGTAGTTTTCGACAGGGACACACCGGGGAGCTGTTTTTT
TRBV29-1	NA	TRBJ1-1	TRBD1	CSVVQGPFTEAFF	TGCAGCGTAGTACAGGGGCCCTTCACTGAAGCTTTCTTT
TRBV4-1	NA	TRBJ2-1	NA	CASSHLRPTGVSYNEQFF	TGCGCCAGCAGCCATCTTAGGCCGACAGGAGTCTCCTACAATGAGCAGTTCTTC
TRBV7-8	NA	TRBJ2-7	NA	CASSFRASVSYEQYF	TGTGCCAGCAGCTTCCGGGCTAGCGTCTCCTACGAGCAGTACTTC
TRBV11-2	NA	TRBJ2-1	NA	CASSPELTDNEQFF	TGTGCCAGCAGCCCAGAGTTGACCGACAATGAGCAGTTCTTC
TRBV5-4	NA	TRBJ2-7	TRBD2	CASSSTAGALYGSYEQYF	TGTGCCAGCAGCTCGACCGCGGGAGCCCTATATGGCTCCTACGAGCAGTACTTC
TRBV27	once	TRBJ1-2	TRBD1	CASSSRGNYGYTF	TGTGCCAGCAGTTCCAGGGGGAACTATGGCTACACCTTC
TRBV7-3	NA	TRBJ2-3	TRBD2	CASSLPAGGETDTQYF	TGTGCCAGCAGCTTACCAGCGGGAGGGGAGACAGATACGCAGTATTTT
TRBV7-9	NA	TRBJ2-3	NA	CASSLWPDTQYF	TGTGCCAGCAGCCTATGGCCAGATACGCAGTATTTT
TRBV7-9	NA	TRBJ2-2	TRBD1	CASSPRTGFTGELFF	TGTGCCAGCAGCCCAAGGACAGGGTTCACCGGGGAGCTGTTTTTT
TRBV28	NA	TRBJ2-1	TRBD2	CASSLKASGDEQFF	TGTGCCAGCAGTTTAAAAGCTAGCGGTGATGAGCAGTTCTTC
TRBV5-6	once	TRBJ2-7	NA	CASNSGLEQYF	TGTGCCAGCAACTCGGGCCTCGAGCAGTACTTC
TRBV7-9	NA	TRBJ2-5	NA	CASSLVQLQETQYF	TGTGCCAGCAGCTTAGTTCAGCTTCAAGAGACCCAGTACTTC
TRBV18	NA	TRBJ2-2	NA	CASSPDGSPGELFF	TGTGCCAGCTCACCGGACGGGAGCCCCGGGGAGCTGTTTTTT
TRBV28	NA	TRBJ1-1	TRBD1	CATTDRVTDTEAFF	TGTGCCACAACCGACAGGGTCACGGACACTGAAGCTTTCTTT